This is a list of T cell receptor beta chains from one sample in a study of cytomegalovirus exposure and HLA in healthy donors. Some clones are missing from TCRdb's copy, which holds only in-frame ones; the method was immunoSEQ multiplex PCR. The data show 100,000 to 150,000 clones, approximately 76% seen once. Specimen: PBMCs. All receptors derive from a man aged 45-60 years in good health and CMV-seropositive. The CDR3 runs from the conserved cysteine through the conserved F or W.

>TRBV19|TRBJ2-1
CASSAQSGLGYNEQFF
>TRBV7-9|TRBJ1-2
CASSPRDSPGVHGYTF
>TRBV2|TRBJ1-5
CASSPWARSQPQHF
>TRBV2|TRBJ2-1
CASSENSPEQFF
>TRBV28|TRBJ2-3
CASSLEAQYF
>TRBV5-4|TRBJ2-7
CASSIRLAGPYEQYF
>TRBV27|TRBJ2-3
CASSARQGRTDTQYF
>TRBV5-1|TRBJ1-4
CASSWRGGVGEKLFF
>TRBV5-1|TRBJ2-1
CASSLAVRLEVNEQFF
>TRBV14|TRBJ2-3
CASSQALATDTQYF
>TRBV7-2|TRBJ1-4
CASSSTSGTAGEKLFF
>TRBV4-1|TRBJ1-2
CASSQDDSGQGSLYGYTF
>TRBV27|TRBJ1-5
CASSSFAPGKPQHF
>TRBV11-3|TRBJ2-5
CASSRVGAGLQETQYF
>TRBV6-5|TRBJ2-1
CASSYSLAGVYNEQFF
>TRBV7-2|TRBJ1-1
CASSLERSTEAFF
>TRBV7-9|TRBJ1-6
CASSLGEGGINSPLHF
>TRBV5-4|TRBJ2-1
CASSYGTSGSYNEQFF
>TRBV9|TRBJ2-3
CASSPIVRLAGGADTQYF
>TRBV19|TRBJ2-7
CASSKGVGRPPSEQYF
>TRBV2|TRBJ1-5
CARRLGRQGSEQPQHF
>TRBV7-2|TRBJ2-7
CASSPREGYHEQYF
>TRBV19|TRBJ2-5
CASSISVQETQYF
>TRBV28|TRBJ1-1
CASRYGGHEAFF
>TRBV27|TRBJ1-4
CASSFMAGLNEKLFF
>TRBV10-1|TRBJ2-7
CASSRDAGANEQYF
>TRBV19|TRBJ2-5
CASSAGTGPGETQYF
>TRBV5-6|TRBJ2-1
CASSRQGYEQFF
>TRBV4-3|TRBJ1-2
CASSPGEGYGYTF
>TRBV18|TRBJ2-2
CASSFSNTGELFF
>TRBV11-2|TRBJ2-5
CASSTRPGTGGMETQYF
>TRBV20-1|TRBJ1-4
CSASQREKLFF
>TRBV27|TRBJ2-7
CASSLEGAGEQYF
>TRBV9|TRBJ2-1
CASSVDDGSYNEQFF
>TRBV9|TRBJ2-1
CASSVERREVSSYNEQFF
>TRBV5-1|TRBJ1-1
CASSPRQGPQNTEAFF
>TRBV5-1|TRBJ2-2
CASSRTPANTGELFF
>TRBV11-3|TRBJ1-1
CASSSNRDFSAEAFF
>TRBV18|TRBJ2-3
CASSPGTGFTDTQYF
>TRBV28|TRBJ2-7
CASSSPRTLSYEQYF